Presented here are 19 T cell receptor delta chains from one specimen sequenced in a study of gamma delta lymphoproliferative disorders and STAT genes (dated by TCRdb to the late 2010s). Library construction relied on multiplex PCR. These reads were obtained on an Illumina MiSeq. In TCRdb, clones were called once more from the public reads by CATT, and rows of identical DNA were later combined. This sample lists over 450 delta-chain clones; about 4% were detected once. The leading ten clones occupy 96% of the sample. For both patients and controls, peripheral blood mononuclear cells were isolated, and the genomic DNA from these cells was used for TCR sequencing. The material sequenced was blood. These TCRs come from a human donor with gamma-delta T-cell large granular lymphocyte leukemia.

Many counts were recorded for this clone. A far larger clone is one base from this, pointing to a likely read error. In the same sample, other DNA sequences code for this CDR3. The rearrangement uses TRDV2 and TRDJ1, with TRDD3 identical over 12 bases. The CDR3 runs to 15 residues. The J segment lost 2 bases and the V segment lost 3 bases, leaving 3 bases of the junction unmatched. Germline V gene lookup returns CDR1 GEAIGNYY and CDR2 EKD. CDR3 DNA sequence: TGTGCCTGTGACGTACTGGGGGATACAACCGATAAACTCATCTTT. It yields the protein CACDVLGDTTDKLIF.

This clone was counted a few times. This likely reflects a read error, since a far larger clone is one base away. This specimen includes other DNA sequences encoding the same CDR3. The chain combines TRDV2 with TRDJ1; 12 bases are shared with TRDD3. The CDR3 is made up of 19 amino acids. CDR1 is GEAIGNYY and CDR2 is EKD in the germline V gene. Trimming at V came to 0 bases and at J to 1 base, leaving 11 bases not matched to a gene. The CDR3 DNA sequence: TGTGCCTGTGACACCGTAAGGCCCCTGGGGGATACGGGCACCGATAAACTCATCTTT. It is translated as CACDTVRPLGDTGTDKLIF.

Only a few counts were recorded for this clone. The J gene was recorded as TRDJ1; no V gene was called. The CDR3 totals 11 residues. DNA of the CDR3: TGTGCCTCCCTGTCCACCGATAAACTCATCTTT. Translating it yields CASLSTDKLIF.

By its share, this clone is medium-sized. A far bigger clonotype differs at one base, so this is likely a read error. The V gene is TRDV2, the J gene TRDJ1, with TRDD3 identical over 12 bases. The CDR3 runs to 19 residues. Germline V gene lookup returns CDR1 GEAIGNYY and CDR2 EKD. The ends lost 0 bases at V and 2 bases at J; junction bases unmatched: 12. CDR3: CACDTVGLGDTPPTDKLIF. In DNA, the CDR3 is TGTGCCTGTGACACCGTCGGTCTGGGGGATACGCCGCCAACCGATAAACTCATCTTT.

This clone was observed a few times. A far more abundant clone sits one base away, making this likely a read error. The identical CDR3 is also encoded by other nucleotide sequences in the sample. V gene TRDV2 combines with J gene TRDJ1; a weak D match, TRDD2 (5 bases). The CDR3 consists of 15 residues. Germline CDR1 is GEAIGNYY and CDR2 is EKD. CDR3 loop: CACDTLDPSADKLIF. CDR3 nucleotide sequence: TGTGCCTGCGACACGTTGGATCCTAGCGCCGATAAACTCATCTTT.

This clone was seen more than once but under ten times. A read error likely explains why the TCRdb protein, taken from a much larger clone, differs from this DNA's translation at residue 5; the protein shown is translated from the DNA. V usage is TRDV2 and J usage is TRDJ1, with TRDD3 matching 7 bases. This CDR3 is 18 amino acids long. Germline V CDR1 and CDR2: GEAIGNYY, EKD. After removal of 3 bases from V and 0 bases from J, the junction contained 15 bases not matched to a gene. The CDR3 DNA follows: TGTGCCTGTGACGCCGTGTCGTTGGGGGAGCAGTACACCGATAAACTCATCTTT. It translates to CACDAVSLGEQYTDKLIF.

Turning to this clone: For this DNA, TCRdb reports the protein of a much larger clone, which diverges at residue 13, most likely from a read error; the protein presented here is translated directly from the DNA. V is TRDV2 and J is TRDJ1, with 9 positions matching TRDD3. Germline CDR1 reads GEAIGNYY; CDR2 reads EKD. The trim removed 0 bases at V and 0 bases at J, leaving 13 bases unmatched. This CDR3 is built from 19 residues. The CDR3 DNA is TGTGCCTGTGACACCGTCTATACTGGGGGACGACAGCACACCGATAAACTCATCTTT. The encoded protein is CACDTVYTGGRQHTDKLIF.

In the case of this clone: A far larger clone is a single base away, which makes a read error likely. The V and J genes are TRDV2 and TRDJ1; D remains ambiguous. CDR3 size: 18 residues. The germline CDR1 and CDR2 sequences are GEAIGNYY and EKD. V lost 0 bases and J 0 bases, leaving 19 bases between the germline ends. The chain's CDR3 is CACDTVETRSEYTDKLIF. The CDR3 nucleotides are TGTGCCTGTGACACCGTGGAGACCAGGTCTGAGTACACCGATAAACTCATCTTT.

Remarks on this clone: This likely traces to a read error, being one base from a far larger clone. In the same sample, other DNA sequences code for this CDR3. The CDR3 DNA reads TGTGCCTGCGACACTTTGAGAACTGGGGGACCTGAGTACACCGATAAACTCATCTTT. It translates to CACDTLRTGGPEYTDKLIF. The chain links TRDV2 to TRDJ1, with TRDD3 matching 9 bases. The CDR3 has 19 amino acids. Germline CDR1 GEAIGNYY, CDR2 EKD.

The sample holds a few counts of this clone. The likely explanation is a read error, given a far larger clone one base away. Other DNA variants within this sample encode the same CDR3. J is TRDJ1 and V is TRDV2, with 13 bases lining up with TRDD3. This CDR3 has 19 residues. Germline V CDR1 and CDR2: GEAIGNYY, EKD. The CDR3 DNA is TGTGCCTGTGAACCACTGGGGGATACGGGATCAAACGACACCGATAAACTAATCTTT. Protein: CACEPLGDTGSNDTDKLIF.

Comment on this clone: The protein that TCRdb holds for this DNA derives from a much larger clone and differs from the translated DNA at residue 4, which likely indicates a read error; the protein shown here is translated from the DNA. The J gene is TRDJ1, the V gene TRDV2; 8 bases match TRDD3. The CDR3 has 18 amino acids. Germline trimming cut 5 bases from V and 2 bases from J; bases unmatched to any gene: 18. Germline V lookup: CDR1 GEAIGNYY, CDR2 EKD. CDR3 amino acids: CACGTVGYGTTVTDKLIF. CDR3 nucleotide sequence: TGTGCCTGTGGGACGGTGGGATACGGGACGACCGTAACCGATAAACTCATCTTT.

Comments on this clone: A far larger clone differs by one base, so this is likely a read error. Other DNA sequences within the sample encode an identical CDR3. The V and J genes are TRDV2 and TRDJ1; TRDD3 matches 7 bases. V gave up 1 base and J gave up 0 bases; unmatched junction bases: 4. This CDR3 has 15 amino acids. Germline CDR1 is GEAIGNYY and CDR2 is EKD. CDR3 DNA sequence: TGTGCCTGTGACACTGTGGGGGAGCACACCGATAAACTCATCTTT. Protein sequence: CACDTVGEHTDKLIF.

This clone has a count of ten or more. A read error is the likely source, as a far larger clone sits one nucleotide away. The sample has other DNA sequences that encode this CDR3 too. The CDR3 loop is CACDVLGDTTDKLIF. The CDR3 DNA follows: TGTGCCTGTGACGTACTGGGGGATACGACCGATAAGCTCATCTTT. The rearrangement joins TRDV2 to TRDJ1; TRDD3 matches 13 bases. This CDR3 has 15 residues. The germline CDR1 and CDR2 sequences are GEAIGNYY and EKD.

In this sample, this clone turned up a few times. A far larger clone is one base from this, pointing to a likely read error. This chain's CDR3 is CACDVLGDTTDKLIF. DNA of the CDR3: TGTGCATGTGACGTACTGGGGGATACGACCGATAAACTCATCTTT. The rearrangement joins TRDV2 to TRDJ1; TRDD3 agrees at 13 bases. No J gene is reported in TCRdb; it was inferred here by comparing the DNA with germline. From germline, CDR1 is GEAIGNYY and CDR2 EKD. There are 15 residues in the CDR3.

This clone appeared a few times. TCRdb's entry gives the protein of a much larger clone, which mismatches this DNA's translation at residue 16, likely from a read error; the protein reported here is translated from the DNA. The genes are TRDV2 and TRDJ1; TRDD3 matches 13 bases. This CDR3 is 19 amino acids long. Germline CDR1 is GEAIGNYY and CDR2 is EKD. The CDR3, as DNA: TGTGCCTGTGAACCACTGGGGGATACGGGATCAAACGACACCGATAATCTCATCTTT. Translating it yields CACEPLGDTGSNDTDNLIF.

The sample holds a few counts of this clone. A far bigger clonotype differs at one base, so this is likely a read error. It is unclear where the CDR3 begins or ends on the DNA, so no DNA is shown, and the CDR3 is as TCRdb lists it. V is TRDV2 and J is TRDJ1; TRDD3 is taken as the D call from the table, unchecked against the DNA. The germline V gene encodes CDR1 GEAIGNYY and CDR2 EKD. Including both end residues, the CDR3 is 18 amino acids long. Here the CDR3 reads CACETVGYGTTVTDKLIF.

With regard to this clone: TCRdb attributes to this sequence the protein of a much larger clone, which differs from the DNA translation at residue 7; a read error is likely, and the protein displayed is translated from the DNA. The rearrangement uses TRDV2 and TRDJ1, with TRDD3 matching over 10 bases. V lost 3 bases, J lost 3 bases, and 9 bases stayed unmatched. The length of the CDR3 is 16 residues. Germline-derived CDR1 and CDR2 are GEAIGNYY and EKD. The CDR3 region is CACDSLEGDTSDKLIF. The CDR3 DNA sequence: TGTGCCTGTGACTCCCTGGAGGGGGATACGTCCGATAAACTCATCTTT.

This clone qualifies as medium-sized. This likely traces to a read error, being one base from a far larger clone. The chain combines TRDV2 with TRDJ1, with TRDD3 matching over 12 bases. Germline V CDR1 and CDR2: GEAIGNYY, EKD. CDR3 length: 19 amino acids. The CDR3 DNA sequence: TGTGCCTGTGACACCGTCGGTCTGGGGGATACGCCGTCAACCGATAAATTCATCTTT. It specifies CACDTVGLGDTPSTDKFIF.

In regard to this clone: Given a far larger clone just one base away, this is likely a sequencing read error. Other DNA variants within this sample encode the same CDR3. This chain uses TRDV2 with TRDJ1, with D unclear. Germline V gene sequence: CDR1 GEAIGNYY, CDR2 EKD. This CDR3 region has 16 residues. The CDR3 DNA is TGCGCCTGTGACACCGTCGGCGGTGGTAACACCGATAAACTCATCTTT. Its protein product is CACDTVGGGNTDKLIF.